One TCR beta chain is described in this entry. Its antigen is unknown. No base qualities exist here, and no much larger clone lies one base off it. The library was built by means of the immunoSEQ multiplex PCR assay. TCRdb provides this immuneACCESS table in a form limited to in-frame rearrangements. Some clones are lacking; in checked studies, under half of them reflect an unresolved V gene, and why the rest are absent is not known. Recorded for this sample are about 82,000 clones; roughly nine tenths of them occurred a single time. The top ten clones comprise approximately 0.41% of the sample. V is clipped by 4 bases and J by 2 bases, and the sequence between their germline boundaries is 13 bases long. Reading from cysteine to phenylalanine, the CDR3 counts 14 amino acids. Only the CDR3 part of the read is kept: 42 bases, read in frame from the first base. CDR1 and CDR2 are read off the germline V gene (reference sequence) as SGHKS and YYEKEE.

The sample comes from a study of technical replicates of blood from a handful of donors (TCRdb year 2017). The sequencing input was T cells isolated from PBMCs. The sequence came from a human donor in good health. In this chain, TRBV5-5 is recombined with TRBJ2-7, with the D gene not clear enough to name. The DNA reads TGTGCCAGCAGCCACGGCCAGGCACCCTACGAGCAGTACTTC. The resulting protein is CASSHGQAPYEQYF. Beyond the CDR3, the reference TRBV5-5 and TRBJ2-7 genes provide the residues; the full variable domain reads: DAGVTQSPTHLIKTRGQQVTLRCSPISGHKSVSWYQQVLGQGPQFIFQYYEKEERGRGNFPDRFSARQFPNYSSELNVNALLLGDSALYLCASSHGQAPYEQYFGPGTRLTVT.